The source of this T cell receptor (beta chain) is a study of somatic mutations in cytotoxic T cells in rheumatoid arthritis. General study results and limits: The largest CD8+ clone made up over 20% of CD8+ cells in about an eighth of the roughly 60 patients. Among patients with rheumatoid arthritis, but not healthy controls, CD8+ clonality increased with age.

As originally analysed: Patient-derived CD8+ clones with a size above 1% showed rare matches to published virus-specific TCRB sequences. Clones were read by immunoSEQ multiplex PCR, and TCRdb kept only the in-frame ones, dropping some. That table furnishes V, J and clone size, whereas the DNA furnished D and trimming. The table has about 14,000 clones, about nine tenths seen once. The CDR3 length is 13 residues. V lost 6 bases and J lost 8, with 13 bases in between. CDR1 is MNHEY, CDR2 SVGAGI, per germline. Points on this clone: Antigen: not known.

The chain employs TRBV6-5 and TRBJ1-4, with D perhaps TRBD1 (5 bases). Sequences were obtained from CD4+ T cells sorted from blood. This sequence was found in a man in his 70s with rheumatoid arthritis. CDR3 in amino acids: CASSQGTWEKLFF. As DNA, the CDR3 is TGTGCCAGCAGCCAAGGGACTTGGGAAAAACTGTTTTTT.